These 32 T cell receptor beta chains originate from one sample sequenced in a study of control samples from healthy donors and cancer patients. Only in-frame clones appear in the TCRdb table, and some are missing; sequencing was by immunoSEQ multiplex PCR. The sample consists of under 450,000 clones, 80% to 95% of them appearing once. Material: PBMCs. All receptors derive from a man in his forties with head and neck cancer.

This chain links TRBV19 with TRBJ2-7; 9 bases are shared with TRBD1. Germline assignment: CDR1 LNHDA and CDR2 SQIVND (reference sequence). The CDR3 has 15 residues. Germline trimming cut 7 bases from V and 0 bases from J; bases unmatched to any gene: 7. The DNA of the CDR3 is TGTGCCAGTAAACCCGACAGGGGGAACTCCTACGAGCAGTACTTC. This encodes CASKPDRGNSYEQYF.

The chain employs TRBV7-3 and TRBJ1-5; D is perhaps TRBD1 (6 bases). The CDR3 loop spans 15 amino acids. From germline, CDR1 is SGHTA and CDR2 FQGTGA. V was trimmed by 4 bases and J by 6 bases, leaving 16 bases between them. CDR3 loop: CASSSETGSPQPQHF. The CDR3 DNA reads TGTGCCAGCAGCTCCGAAACAGGGTCCCCTCAGCCCCAGCATTTT.

Worth noting for this clone: A read error may produce the germline difference seen at one junction end. The chain is built from TRBV9 and TRBJ1-2; weak D call: TRBD1 (6 bases). Germline assignment: CDR1 SGDLS and CDR2 YYNGEE. The CDR3 extends over 12 amino acids. The CDR3 region has the DNA TGTGCCAGCAGCGTGGGTACAGGGCCACCCATCTTC. This sequence encodes CASSVGTGPPIF.

The chain links TRBV7-2 to TRBJ1-4; 10 bases align to TRBD1. The germline V gene has CDR1 SGHTA and CDR2 FQGNSA. The V and J ends lost 5 bases and 10 bases, in that order; junction bases with no gene match: 7. This CDR3 is built from 14 residues. CDR3 sequence: CASSPGTGEGKLFF. CDR3 nucleotide sequence: TGTGCCAGCAGCCCCGGGACAGGGGAGGGAAAACTGTTTTTT.

The J gene is TRBJ2-6, the V gene TRBV7-2, with TRBD1 matching over 8 bases. The CDR3 is 17 residues long. From germline, CDR1 is SGHTA and CDR2 FQGNSA. V shed 5 bases, J shed 0 bases, and the junction held 6 bases outside the gene matches. CDR3 residues: CASSPGQGNSGANVLTF. CDR3 nucleotides: TGTGCCAGCAGCCCTGGACAGGGAAACTCTGGGGCCAACGTCCTGACTTTC.

This chain's CDR3 is CSVEEGDRGGGIQYF. The CDR3 bases are TGCAGCGTTGAGGAGGGGGACAGGGGAGGAGGCATTCAGTACTTC. The genes are TRBV29-1 and TRBJ2-4; 10 positions match TRBD1. The J segment lost 9 bases and the V segment lost 3 bases, leaving 11 bases of the junction unmatched. The CDR3 is made up of 15 amino acids. Germline-derived CDR1 and CDR2 are SQVTM and ANQGSEA.

The chain employs TRBV6-6 and TRBJ2-7, with D unresolved. This CDR3 region has 13 residues. Looked up from germline, CDR1 is MNHNY and CDR2 is SVGAGI (reference sequence). The V and J ends lost 5 bases and 9 bases respectively, with 17 bases between them. The CDR3 sequence is CASSGNEDFAQYF. The CDR3 bases are TGTGCCAGCAGTGGAAATGAAGATTTCGCGCAGTACTTC.

The chain couples TRBV4-3 to TRBJ2-7; 8 positions match TRBD1. In germline, CDR1 is LGHNA, CDR2 YSLEER. The CDR3 loop spans 17 amino acids. V shed 0 bases, J shed 5 bases, and the junction held 12 bases outside the gene matches. The CDR3 coding sequence is TGCGCCAGCAGCCAAGAGGGACAGGAATACCCCCAGCACGAGCAGTACTTC. Amino acid sequence: CASSQEGQEYPQHEQYF.

This chain links TRBV18 with TRBJ2-3; 15 bases line up with TRBD2. The CDR3 consists of 17 residues. In germline, CDR1 is KGHSH, CDR2 LQKENI. The ends lost 3 bases at V and 6 bases at J; junction bases unmatched: 7. CDR3 nucleotides: TGTGCCAGCTCACCGAGGGGACTAGCGGGGGGCATGGATACGCAGTATTTT. It translates to CASSPRGLAGGMDTQYF.

The CDR3: CATSAHNEQFF. CDR3 coding DNA: TGTGCCACCTCCGCACACAATGAGCAGTTCTTC. The V call is TRBV15, the J call TRBJ2-1; no reliable D call. V shed 8 bases and J shed 5 bases, with 7 bases lying between them. CDR1 and CDR2 (germline): LNHNV, YYDKDF (reference sequence). The CDR3 sequence is 11 residues long.

The CDR3 nucleotides read TGTGCCAGCATGGACAGGGGTCACACAAATGAGCAGTTCTTC. Translation gives CASMDRGHTNEQFF. J is TRBJ2-1 and V is TRBV28; 9 bases are shared with TRBD1. Germline V gene sequence: CDR1 MDHEN, CDR2 SYDVKM. The CDR3 is made up of 14 amino acids. J was trimmed by 7 bases and V by 7 bases; bases with no gene match: 8.

V usage is TRBV3-1 (or the pseudogene TRBV3-2) and J usage is TRBJ2-3; possible D gene TRBD2, 7 bases. The CDR3 runs 16 residues. Trimming left V 0 bases short and J 0 bases short, with 10 bases between. Per the germline V gene, CDR1 is LGHDT and CDR2 is YNNKEL (reference sequence). DNA for the CDR3: TGTGCCAGCAGCCAAGAAGGGGGGGGGAGCACAGATACGCAGTATTTT. This gives the protein CASSQEGGGSTDTQYF.

J is TRBJ1-6 and V is TRBV28; D is perhaps TRBD1 (5 bases). The CDR3 length is 17 residues. V lost 9 bases and J lost 0, with 18 bases in between. Germline CDR1 MDHEN, CDR2 SYDVKM. The chain's CDR3 is CASLSWGTGSYNSPLHF. In DNA, the CDR3 is TGTGCCAGTCTGTCTTGGGGGACGGGCTCCTATAATTCACCCCTCCACTTT.

The chain combines TRBV4-2 with TRBJ2-2, with D tentatively TRBD2 (7 bases). There are 18 residues in the CDR3. Per the germline V gene, CDR1 is LGHNA and CDR2 is YNFKEQ. V was cut by 1 base and J by 3 bases, with 18 bases left in between. CDR3 residues: CASSQAVWQGRDTGELFF. In DNA form, the CDR3 reads TGTGCCAGCAGCCAAGCAGTGTGGCAGGGGAGGGACACCGGGGAGCTGTTTTTT.

The V gene is TRBV27, the J gene TRBJ1-1; possible D gene TRBD1, 5 bases. The V and J ends lost 4 bases and 8 bases respectively, with 20 bases between them. Per germline, CDR1 MNHEY and CDR2 SMNVEV (reference sequence). The CDR3 consists of 15 residues. Here the CDR3 reads CASSSLRSWDGEAFF. Written as DNA, the CDR3 is TGTGCCAGCAGTTCGCTAAGGAGCTGGGACGGAGAAGCTTTCTTT.

V gene TRBV15 combines with J gene TRBJ2-1, with D unclear. The CDR3 runs 14 residues. V was trimmed by 1 base and J by 0 bases, leaving 4 bases between them. Per germline, CDR1 LNHNV and CDR2 YYDKDF (reference sequence). The CDR3 reads CATSRGDSYNEQFF. The CDR3 coding sequence is TGTGCCACCAGCAGAGGGGACTCCTACAATGAGCAGTTCTTC.

This sequence joins TRBV11-2 and TRBJ2-3, with TRBD2 matching over 8 bases. Unmatched junction bases numbered 10, after V lost 8 bases and J lost 0 bases. From germline, CDR1 is SGHAT and CDR2 FQNNGV. CDR3 length: 16 residues. As DNA, the CDR3 is TGTGCCAGCCCCCTCCCCCGACTAGCGAGCACAGATACGCAGTATTTT. Translating it yields CASPLPRLASTDTQYF.

This sequence joins TRBV3-1 (or the pseudogene TRBV3-2) and TRBJ2-7; D not resolved. V lost 1 base to trimming and J lost 3 bases, with 13 bases between them. Per the germline V gene, CDR1 is LGHDT and CDR2 is YNNKEL (reference sequence). The CDR3 covers 15 residues. This CDR3 reads CASSQANRLIYEQYF. Written as DNA, the CDR3 is TGTGCCAGCAGCCAAGCCAACAGACTTATCTACGAGCAGTACTTC.

This chain links TRBV6-5 with TRBJ1-3; D ambiguous. Trimming left V 4 bases short and J 0 bases short, with 10 bases between. The germline V gene encodes CDR1 MNHEY and CDR2 SVGAGI. The CDR3 is made up of 15 amino acids. The CDR3 loop reads CASSSPPGSGNTIYF. The DNA for the CDR3 is TGTGCCAGCAGTTCTCCCCCAGGCTCTGGAAACACCATATATTTT.

The V gene is TRBV3-1 (or the pseudogene TRBV3-2), the J gene TRBJ2-3; D remains unclear. Germline V lookup: CDR1 LGHDT, CDR2 YNNKEL (reference sequence). This CDR3 is 14 amino acids long. The ends were cut back, 4 bases at V and 2 bases at J, with 10 bases in the middle. The CDR3 here is CASSRARNTDTQYF. CDR3 DNA: TGTGCCAGCAGCCGCGCCAGAAACACAGATACGCAGTATTTT.

The V gene is TRBV30, the J gene TRBJ1-3, with 8 bases fitting TRBD1. The CDR3 extends over 16 amino acids. The V segment lost 0 bases and the J segment 0 bases; nucleotides outside the gene matches: 4. Germline-derived CDR1 and CDR2 are GTSNPN and SVGIG (reference sequence). The CDR3 region is CAWSVGQANSGNTIYF. The CDR3 region has the DNA TGTGCCTGGAGTGTGGGACAGGCAAACTCTGGAAACACCATATATTTT.

The J gene is TRBJ2-7, the V gene TRBV28, with D unresolved. The germline CDR1 and CDR2 sequences are MDHEN and SYDVKM. This CDR3 region has 15 residues. The V end was cut by 5 bases, the J end by 3 bases, with 17 bases between. The CDR3 sequence: CASSLPPYTNYEQYF. The CDR3, as DNA: TGTGCCAGCAGTCTTCCCCCCTACACGAACTACGAGCAGTACTTC.

The V gene is TRBV4-1, the J gene TRBJ1-5, with 10 nucleotides matching TRBD1. Germline trimming cut 1 base from V and 11 bases from J; bases unmatched to any gene: 11. The length of the CDR3 is 16 residues. Germline V lookup: CDR1 MGHRA, CDR2 YSYEKL. CDR3 DNA: TGCGCCAGCAGCCAAGGGAGGGGACAGGGGTCCCGGGCCCAGCATTTT. Translated: CASSQGRGQGSRAQHF.

The V call is TRBV6-2 or TRBV6-3, the J call TRBJ1-5; 7 nucleotides agree with TRBD1. The CDR3 runs 16 residues. The germline gives CDR1 MNHEY, CDR2 SVGEGT. The V segment lost 2 bases and the J segment 4 bases; nucleotides outside the gene matches: 8. The CDR3 nucleotides are TGTGCCAGCAGTTACCCCAAACAGGGGTTAAATCAGCCCCAGCATTTT. It codes for CASSYPKQGLNQPQHF.

V is TRBV9 and J is TRBJ2-5, with 7 bases aligning to TRBD2. Germline V lookup: CDR1 SGDLS, CDR2 YYNGEE. The CDR3 runs 16 residues. J lost 4 bases, V lost 0 bases, and 9 bases had no gene match. The CDR3 nucleotides are TGTGCCAGCAGCGTAGGTGATTGGGGGAGGGGAGAGACCCAGTACTTC. This codes for CASSVGDWGRGETQYF.

This chain links TRBV2 with TRBJ1-5; possibly TRBD1 for D (5 bases). Germline-derived CDR1 and CDR2 are SNHLY and FYNNEI. The CDR3 covers 15 residues. V was clipped by 4 bases and J by 7 bases, with 17 bases between them. CDR3 sequence: CASSGVVGGRQPQHF. The DNA for the CDR3 is TGTGCCAGCAGTGGAGTGGTGGGGGGACGGCAGCCCCAGCATTTT.

This chain connects TRBV5-4 to TRBJ2-7; 8 bases agree with TRBD2. J lost 6 bases, V lost 0 bases, and 5 bases had no gene match. The CDR3 has 14 amino acids. Per germline, CDR1 SGHNT and CDR2 YYREEE (reference sequence). CDR3 nucleotides: TGTGCCAGCAGCTTGGGCGGGGGGCCAGGCGAGCAGTACTTC. It yields the protein CASSLGGGPGEQYF. The full variable domain, in which reference TRBV5-4 and TRBJ2-7 provide the parts outside the CDR3, is ETGVTQSPTHLIKTRGQQVTLRCSSQSGHNTVSWYQQALGQGPQFIFQYYREEENGRGNFPPRFSGLQFPNYSSELNVNALELDDSALYLCASSLGGGPGEQYFGPGTRLTVT.

This clone showed up just a few times. Other DNA sequences in the same sample also yield this CDR3. The chain links TRBV10-3 to TRBJ1-5; 7 bases map to TRBD1. This CDR3 contains 14 residues. V lost 6 bases, J lost 6 bases, and 8 bases stayed unmatched. CDR1 and CDR2 from the germline V gene are ENHRY and SYGVKD. The CDR3 spells CAISPDREGQPQHF. The CDR3 DNA reads TGTGCCATCAGCCCAGACAGGGAGGGTCAGCCCCAGCATTTT.

V is TRBV7-2 and J is TRBJ1-1; D might be TRBD1 (5 bases). CDR3 size: 13 residues. CDR1 and CDR2 (germline): SGHTA, FQGNSA. V shed 7 bases and J shed 0 bases, with 9 bases lying between them. This CDR3 is CASILQVNTEAFF. The CDR3 nucleotides read TGTGCCAGCATCCTACAGGTGAACACTGAAGCTTTCTTT.

This rearrangement joins TRBV28 to TRBJ1-1, with D unresolved. Trimming left V 5 bases short and J 5 bases short, with 30 bases between. From germline, CDR1 is MDHEN and CDR2 SYDVKM. The CDR3 consists of 19 residues. CDR3 sequence: CASSPHRQVVERPKTEAFF. DNA for the CDR3: TGTGCCAGCAGTCCCCACCGGCAGGTAGTTGAGAGGCCGAAAACTGAAGCTTTCTTT.

This chain links TRBV9 with TRBJ1-1; perhaps TRBD1 as D (5 bases). The V and J ends lost 2 bases and 5 bases respectively, with 10 bases between them. The CDR3 runs 13 residues. Germline lookup yields CDR1 SGDLS and CDR2 YYNGEE. This chain's CDR3 is CASSVPGGTEAFF. For the CDR3, the DNA is TGTGCCAGCAGCGTCCCGGGGGGAACTGAAGCTTTCTTT.

V is TRBV4-1 and J is TRBJ2-3; perhaps D is TRBD1 or TRBD2 (5 bases each). The length of the CDR3 is 14 residues. Germline CDR1 is MGHRA and CDR2 is YSYEKL. Deletions cut 6 bases from V and 6 bases from J, with 16 bases between. This chain's CDR3 is CASRPGSSADTQYF. The CDR3 coding sequence is TGCGCCAGCAGACCAGGGAGCTCGGCCGATACGCAGTATTTT.